Described below is a single T cell receptor (beta chain) sequence and its context. The data were obtained in a study of cytomegalovirus exposure and HLA in healthy donors. Measured with immunoSEQ multiplex PCR; TCRdb has only the in-frame clones, and not every one. Of more than 95,000 clones in the sample, about 88% were seen once. Per germline, CDR1 SGHVS and CDR2 FQNEAQ. This CDR3 has 15 amino acids. The V gene lost 5 bases and the J gene lost 3 bases, with 13 bases spanning the gap. The clonotype comes from a man between 18 and 29 years old in good health and CMV-seropositive. The sequencing sample was made of PBMCs. The chain is built from TRBV7-8 and TRBJ1-4; tentative D call: TRBD1 (6 bases). The chain's CDR3 is CASSTSQGPNEKLFF. CDR3 sequence (DNA): TGTGCCAGCAGCACCTCCCAGGGGCCTAATGAAAAACTGTTTTTT.